One sample yielded the 24 T cell receptor beta chains listed below, sequenced in a study of T cell clusters in autoimmune cytopenias. Tens of thousands of genome equivalents of blood DNA were amplified for TRB. TRB was amplified by touch-down multiplex PCR, primer pools A and B combined. Following a re-call of the multiplex PCR reads, TCRdb has one entry per CDR3 protein and lacks DNA. There are about 2,900 distinct CDR3 sequences in the sample, with around 6.7% held by the top ten. The data also belong to a second study, concerning T cell repertoires in aging, cancer and after chemotherapy.

The material sequenced was peripheral blood. Receptors originate from a human donor in good health.

Measured by frequency, this clonotype is large (0.1 to 1%). The chain is built from TRBV19 and TRBJ2-1; TCRdb picks TRBD1, but there is no DNA to check that call. Germline CDR1 is LNHDA and CDR2 is SQIVND (reference sequence). The CDR3 has 16 amino acids. The CDR3 sequence is CASSIDQTGRYNEQFF.

This clonotype is deemed medium-sized by its frequency. The V gene is TRBV12-3 or TRBV12-4, the J gene TRBJ2-1; with no DNA, the TCRdb D assignment of TRBD1 cannot be verified. The CDR3 has 12 amino acids. CDR3 sequence: CATSLRTGHKFF.

This clonotype is medium-sized by frequency. V is TRBV19 and J is TRBJ2-5; TCRdb's D call of TRBD1 is untestable without DNA. Germline V lookup: CDR1 LNHDA, CDR2 SQIVND (reference sequence). This CDR3 is built from 14 residues. The CDR3 spells CASSLGQGQETQYF.

The chain couples TRBV28 to TRBJ1-1. Germline V lookup: CDR1 MDHEN, CDR2 SYDVKM. There are 12 residues in the CDR3. This chain's CDR3 is CASKEPATEAFF.

Considering frequency, this clonotype is medium-sized. This chain uses TRBV30 with TRBJ1-2; TCRdb returns TRBD1, unconfirmable since there is no DNA. In germline, CDR1 is GTSNPN, CDR2 SVGIG (reference sequence). The CDR3 has 15 residues. CDR3 sequence reads: CAFKRTGPWDYGYTF. Variable domain in full (rest from reference TRBV30 and TRBJ1-2): SQTIHQWPATLVQPVGSPLSLECTVEGTSNPNLYWYRQAAGRGLQLLFYSVGIGQISSEVPQNLSASRPQDRQFILSSKKLLLSDSGFYLCAFKRTGPWDYGYTFGSGTRLTVV.

This clonotype registers medium-sized by frequency. The chain carries TRBV27 and TRBJ2-6. CDR3 length equals 14 residues. CDR1 is MNHEY, CDR2 SMNVEV, per germline (reference sequence). CDR3 sequence reads: CASRSFSGANVLTF.

This clonotype is identified as medium-sized from frequency. This chain uses TRBV27 with TRBJ2-2; with no DNA, the TCRdb D assignment of TRBD1 cannot be verified. This CDR3 is built from 16 residues. Germline V gene data show CDR1 as MNHEY and CDR2 as SMNVEV (reference sequence). The CDR3 sequence: CASSLQGLGHTGELFF.

This clonotype shows up as medium-sized (0.01 to 0.1%) by frequency. V usage is TRBV29-1 and J usage is TRBJ1-5; TCRdb outputs TRBD1, but without DNA this stays unchecked. The germline gives CDR1 SQVTM, CDR2 ANQGSEA. CDR3 size: 17 residues. The CDR3 here is CSDEGVEGNLSNQPQHF.

By frequency, this clonotype is medium-sized. The chain links TRBV5-4 to TRBJ2-1; TCRdb returns TRBD2, unconfirmable since there is no DNA. Per the germline V gene, CDR1 is SGHNT and CDR2 is YYREEE (reference sequence). The CDR3 spans 16 residues. The CDR3 loop is CASSLPLAGGPNEQFF.

The V and J genes are TRBV6-2 or TRBV6-3 and TRBJ2-7; TCRdb's D call, TRBD1, is unchecked because there is no DNA. This CDR3 spans 13 amino acids. Per germline, CDR1 MNHEY and CDR2 SVGEGT. CDR3 protein: CASTPPAPGEQYF.

This clonotype ranks as medium-sized in terms of frequency. This chain uses TRBV13 with TRBJ2-2; TCRdb picks TRBD1, but there is no DNA to check that call. This CDR3 has 14 residues. Germline V gene lookup returns CDR1 PRHDT and CDR2 FYEKMQ (reference sequence). Here the CDR3 reads CASRPGGFTGELFF.

By frequency, this clonotype registers medium-sized. The genes are TRBV15 and TRBJ1-4. This CDR3 has 16 residues. Germline values: CDR1 LNHNV, CDR2 YYDKDF (reference sequence). The CDR3 reads CATSSSRQLRNEKLFF.

The genes are TRBV6-2 or TRBV6-3 and TRBJ1-1; the TRBD1 assignment by TCRdb is unverifiable without DNA. The CDR3 contains 15 residues. The V gene's germline CDR1 is MNHEY and CDR2 SVGEGT. CDR3 in amino acids: CASSSNRGRGTEAFF.

This clonotype is medium-sized by frequency. CDR3 protein: CASSIGARGLSPLHF. This rearrangement joins TRBV19 to TRBJ1-6; TCRdb's D call of TRBD1 is untestable without DNA. This CDR3 has 15 residues. CDR1 is LNHDA, CDR2 SQIVND, per germline (reference sequence).

This clonotype is identified as medium-sized from frequency. The rearrangement links TRBV6-6 to TRBJ2-5; no DNA is available, so the TRBD2 call from TCRdb remains unchecked. From germline, CDR1 is MNHNY and CDR2 SVGAGI (reference sequence). This CDR3 spans 15 amino acids. The CDR3 sequence is CASRVTGTSRETQYF.

This clonotype is classed as medium-sized (0.01 to 0.1%) by frequency. The V gene is TRBV6-2 or TRBV6-3, the J gene TRBJ2-7; TCRdb names TRBD1, which stays unverified in the absence of DNA. The CDR3 spans 12 residues. CDR1 and CDR2 from the germline V gene are MNHEY and SVGEGT. The CDR3 reads CASSQGHYEQYF.

According to its frequency, this clonotype is medium-sized. J is TRBJ2-2 and V is TRBV18; TCRdb names TRBD1, which stays unverified in the absence of DNA. The CDR3 runs to 15 residues. The germline gives CDR1 KGHSH, CDR2 LQKENI. The CDR3 region is CASSPRPPYTGELFF.

Its frequency marks this clonotype as medium-sized. This CDR3 is CASSGRGGMYEQFF. V usage is TRBV6-1 and J usage is TRBJ2-1; the D gene TCRdb calls, TRBD1, cannot be checked with no DNA. Per the germline V gene, CDR1 is MNHNS and CDR2 is SASEGT. The CDR3 has 14 residues.

This clonotype is deemed medium-sized by its frequency. The chain uses TRBV7-2 and TRBJ1-5; TCRdb indicates TRBD1, and absent DNA this call remains unverified. CDR3 length: 13 amino acids. Germline V lookup: CDR1 SGHTA, CDR2 FQGNSA. This CDR3 reads CASSPSWGQPQHF.

This clonotype is labeled medium-sized based on frequency. The chain joins TRBV7-2 to TRBJ1-2. This CDR3 is built from 13 residues. Germline CDR1 and CDR2: SGHTA and FQGNSA. The CDR3 spells CASRSDGYYGYTF.

The V call is TRBV20-1, the J call TRBJ2-1; lacking DNA, the TRBD2 call made by TCRdb goes unchecked. Germline V gene data show CDR1 as DFQATT and CDR2 as SNEGSKA (reference sequence). The CDR3 sequence is 12 residues long. The CDR3 reads CSVRSGSSEQFF.

According to its frequency, this clonotype is medium-sized (0.01 to 0.1%). This chain joins TRBV5-5 and TRBJ2-3; TCRdb proposes TRBD1, but this gene call is untestable without DNA. Germline V gene lookup returns CDR1 SGHKS and CDR2 YYEKEE (reference sequence). The CDR3 has 15 amino acids. The CDR3 sequence is CASRFGQGATDTQYF.

According to its frequency, this clonotype is medium-sized. This chain joins TRBV18 and TRBJ1-5; TCRdb indicates TRBD1, and absent DNA this call remains unverified. The CDR3 has 16 amino acids. CDR1 KGHSH and CDR2 LQKENI come from the germline V gene. CDR3 protein: CASTRQGYDSNQPQHF.

CDR3: CASRPLPGGKGTDTQYF. This chain links TRBV27 with TRBJ2-3; the D gene TCRdb calls, TRBD1, cannot be checked with no DNA. The CDR3 has 17 residues. CDR1 and CDR2 from the germline V gene are MNHEY and SMNVEV (reference sequence).